This TCR beta chain is from a study of blood T cell repertoires in COVID-19. Per germline, CDR1 SNHLY and CDR2 FYNNEI. This CDR3 is built from 14 residues. Deletions cut 2 bases from V and 2 bases from J, with 9 bases between. Measured with immunoSEQ multiplex PCR; TCRdb has only the in-frame clones, and not every one. The profile shows around 140,000 clones, 70% to 90% of them singletons. This receptor was identified in a man aged 45-65 years with acute or convalescent COVID-19. This chain joins TRBV2 and TRBJ1-2, with unresolved D. The specimen was peripheral blood. The CDR3 nucleotides are TGTGCCAGCAGTGAACGAGTAGAGAACTATGGCTACACCTTC. Amino acids: CASSERVENYGYTF.